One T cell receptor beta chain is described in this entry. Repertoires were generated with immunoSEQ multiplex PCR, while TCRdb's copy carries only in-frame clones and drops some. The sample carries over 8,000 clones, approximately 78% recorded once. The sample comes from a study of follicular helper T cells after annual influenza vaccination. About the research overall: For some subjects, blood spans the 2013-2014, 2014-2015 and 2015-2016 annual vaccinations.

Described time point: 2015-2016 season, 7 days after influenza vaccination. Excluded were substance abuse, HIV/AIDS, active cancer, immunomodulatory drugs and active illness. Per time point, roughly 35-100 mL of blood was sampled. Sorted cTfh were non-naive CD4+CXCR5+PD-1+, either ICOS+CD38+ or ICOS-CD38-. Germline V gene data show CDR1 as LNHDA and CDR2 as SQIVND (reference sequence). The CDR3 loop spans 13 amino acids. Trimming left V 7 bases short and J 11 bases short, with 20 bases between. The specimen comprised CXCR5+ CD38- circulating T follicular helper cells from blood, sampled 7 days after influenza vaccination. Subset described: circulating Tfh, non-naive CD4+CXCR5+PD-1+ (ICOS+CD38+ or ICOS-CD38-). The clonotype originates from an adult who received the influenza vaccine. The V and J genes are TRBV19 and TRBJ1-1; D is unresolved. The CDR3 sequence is CASTFSASLRAFF. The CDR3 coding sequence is TGTGCCAGTACCTTTTCGGCATCCCTCCGGGCTTTCTTT.